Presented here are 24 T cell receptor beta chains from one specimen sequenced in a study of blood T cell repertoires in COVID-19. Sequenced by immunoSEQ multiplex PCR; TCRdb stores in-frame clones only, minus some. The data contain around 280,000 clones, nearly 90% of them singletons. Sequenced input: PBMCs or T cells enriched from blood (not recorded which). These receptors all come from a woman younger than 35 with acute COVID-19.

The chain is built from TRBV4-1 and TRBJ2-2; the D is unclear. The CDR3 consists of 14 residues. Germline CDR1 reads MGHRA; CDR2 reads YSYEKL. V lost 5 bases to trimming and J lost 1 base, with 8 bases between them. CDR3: CASSERQNTGELFF. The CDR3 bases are TGCGCCAGCAGCGAAAGACAGAACACCGGGGAGCTGTTTTTT.

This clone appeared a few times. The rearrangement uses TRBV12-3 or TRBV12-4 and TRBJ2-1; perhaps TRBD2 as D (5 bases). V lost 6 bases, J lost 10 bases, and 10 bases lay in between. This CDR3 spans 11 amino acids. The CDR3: CASSSRLEQFF. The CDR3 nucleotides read TGTGCCAGCAGCTCCAGACTAGAGCAGTTCTTC.

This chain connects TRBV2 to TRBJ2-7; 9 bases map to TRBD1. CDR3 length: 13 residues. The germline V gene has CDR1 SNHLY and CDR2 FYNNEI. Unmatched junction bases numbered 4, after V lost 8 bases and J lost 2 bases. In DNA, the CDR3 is TGTGCCAGCGTCCGGGACAGGGCCTACGAGCAGTACTTC. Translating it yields CASVRDRAYEQYF. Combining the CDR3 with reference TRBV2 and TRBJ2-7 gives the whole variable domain EPEVTQTPSHQVTQMGQEVILRCVPISNHLYFYWYRQILGQKVEFLVSFYNNEISEKSEIFDDQFSVERPDGSNFTLKIRSTKLEDSAMYFCASVRDRAYEQYFGPGTRLTVT.

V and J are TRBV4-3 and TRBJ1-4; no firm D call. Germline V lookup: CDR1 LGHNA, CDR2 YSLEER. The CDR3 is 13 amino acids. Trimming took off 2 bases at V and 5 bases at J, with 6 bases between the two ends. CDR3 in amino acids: CASSQSPNEKLFF. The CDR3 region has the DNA TGCGCCAGCAGCCAATCCCCGAATGAAAAACTGTTTTTT.

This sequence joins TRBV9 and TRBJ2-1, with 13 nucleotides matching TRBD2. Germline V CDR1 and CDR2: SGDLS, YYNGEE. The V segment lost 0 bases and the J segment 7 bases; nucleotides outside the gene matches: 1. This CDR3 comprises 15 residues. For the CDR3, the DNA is TGTGCCAGCAGCGTAGGGGGACTAGCGGGGAATGAGCAGTTCTTC. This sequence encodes CASSVGGLAGNEQFF.

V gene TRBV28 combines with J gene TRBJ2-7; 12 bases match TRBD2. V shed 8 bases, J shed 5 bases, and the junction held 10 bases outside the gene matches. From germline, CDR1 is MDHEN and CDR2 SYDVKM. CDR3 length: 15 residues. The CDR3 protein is CASVRLAGGVHEQYF. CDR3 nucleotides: TGTGCCAGCGTCAGGCTAGCGGGAGGGGTCCACGAGCAGTACTTC.

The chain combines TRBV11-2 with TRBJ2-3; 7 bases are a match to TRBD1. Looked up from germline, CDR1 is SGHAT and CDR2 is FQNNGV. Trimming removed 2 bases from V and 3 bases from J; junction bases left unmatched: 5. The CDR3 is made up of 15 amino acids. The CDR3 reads CASSLRGRGTDTQYF. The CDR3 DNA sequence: TGTGCCAGCAGCTTAAGGGGGCGCGGGACAGATACGCAGTATTTT.

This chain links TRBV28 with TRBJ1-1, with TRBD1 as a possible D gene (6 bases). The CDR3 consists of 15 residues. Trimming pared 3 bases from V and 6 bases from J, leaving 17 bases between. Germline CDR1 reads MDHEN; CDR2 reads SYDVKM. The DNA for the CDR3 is TGTGCCAGCAGTTTGCCGGGGGGCGTATTCTCTGAAGCTTTCTTT. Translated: CASSLPGGVFSEAFF.

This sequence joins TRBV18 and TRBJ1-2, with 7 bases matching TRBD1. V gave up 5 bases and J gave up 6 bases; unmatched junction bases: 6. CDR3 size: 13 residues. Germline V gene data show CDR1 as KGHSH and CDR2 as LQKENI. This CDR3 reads CASSTNTGDGYTF. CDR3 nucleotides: TGTGCCAGCTCAACCAACACAGGGGATGGCTACACCTTC. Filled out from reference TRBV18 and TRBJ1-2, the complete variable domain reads NAGVMQNPRHLVRRRGQEARLRCSPMKGHSHVYWYRQLPEEGLKFMVYLQKENIIDESGMPKERFSAEFPKEGPSILRIQQVVRGDSAAYFCASSTNTGDGYTFGSGTRLTVV.

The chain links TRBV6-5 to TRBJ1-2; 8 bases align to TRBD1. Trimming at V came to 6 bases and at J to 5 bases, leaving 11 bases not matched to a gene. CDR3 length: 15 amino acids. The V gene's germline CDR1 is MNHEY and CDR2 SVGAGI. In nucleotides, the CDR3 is TGTGCCAGCAGCCGAAGGACAGGGATAGGATATGGCTACACCTTC. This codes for CASSRRTGIGYGYTF.

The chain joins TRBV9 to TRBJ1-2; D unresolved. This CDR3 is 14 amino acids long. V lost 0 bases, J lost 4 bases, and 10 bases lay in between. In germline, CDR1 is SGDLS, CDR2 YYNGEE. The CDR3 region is CASSVGSGIYGYTF. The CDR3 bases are TGTGCCAGCAGCGTAGGGTCCGGGATCTATGGCTACACCTTC. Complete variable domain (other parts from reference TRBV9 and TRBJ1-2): DSGVTQTPKHLITATGQRVTLRCSPRSGDLSVYWYQQSLDQGLQFLIQYYNGEERAKGNILERFSAQQFPDLHSELNLSSLELGDSALYFCASSVGSGIYGYTFGSGTRLTVV.

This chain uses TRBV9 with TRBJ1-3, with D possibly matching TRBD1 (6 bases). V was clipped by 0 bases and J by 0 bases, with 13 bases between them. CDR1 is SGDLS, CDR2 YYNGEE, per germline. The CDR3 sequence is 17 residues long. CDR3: CASSVGVGQSSGNTIYF. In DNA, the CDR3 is TGTGCCAGCAGCGTAGGGGTAGGACAGTCCTCTGGAAACACCATATATTTT.

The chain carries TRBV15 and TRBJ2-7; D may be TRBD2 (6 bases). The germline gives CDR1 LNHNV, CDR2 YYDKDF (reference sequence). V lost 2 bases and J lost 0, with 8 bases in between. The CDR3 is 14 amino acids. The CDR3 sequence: CATSRWEASYEQYF. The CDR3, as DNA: TGTGCCACCAGCAGATGGGAGGCCTCCTACGAGCAGTACTTC.

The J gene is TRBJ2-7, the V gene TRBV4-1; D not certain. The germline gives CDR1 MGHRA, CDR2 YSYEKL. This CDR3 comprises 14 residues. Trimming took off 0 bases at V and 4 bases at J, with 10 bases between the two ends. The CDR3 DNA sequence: TGCGCCAGCAGCCAAGATCTACAGTCTTACGAGCAGTACTTC. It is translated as CASSQDLQSYEQYF.

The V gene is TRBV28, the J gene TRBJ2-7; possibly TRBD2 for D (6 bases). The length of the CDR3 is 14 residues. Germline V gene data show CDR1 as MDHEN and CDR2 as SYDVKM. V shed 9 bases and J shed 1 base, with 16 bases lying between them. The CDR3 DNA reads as TGTGCCAGTGTTGGGACTTTGGATTCCTACGAGCAGTACTTC. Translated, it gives CASVGTLDSYEQYF.

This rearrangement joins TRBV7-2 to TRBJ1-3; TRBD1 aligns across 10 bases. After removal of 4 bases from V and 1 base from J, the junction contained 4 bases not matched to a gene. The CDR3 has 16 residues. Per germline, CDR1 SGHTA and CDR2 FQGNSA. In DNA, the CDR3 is TGTGCCAGCAGCTCCGGGACAGGGGCGTCTGGAAACACCATATATTTT. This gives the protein CASSSGTGASGNTIYF.

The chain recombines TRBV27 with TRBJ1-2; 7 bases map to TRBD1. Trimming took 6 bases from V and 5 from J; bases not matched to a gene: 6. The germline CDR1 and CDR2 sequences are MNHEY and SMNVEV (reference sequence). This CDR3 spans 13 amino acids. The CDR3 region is CASRNPTGYGYTF. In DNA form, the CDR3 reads TGTGCCAGCAGGAACCCGACAGGGTATGGCTACACCTTC.

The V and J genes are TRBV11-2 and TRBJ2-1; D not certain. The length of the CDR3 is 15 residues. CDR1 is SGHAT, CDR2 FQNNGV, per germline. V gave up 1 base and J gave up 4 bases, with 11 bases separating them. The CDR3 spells CASSLARPLYNEQFF. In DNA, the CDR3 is TGTGCCAGCAGCTTAGCTCGTCCACTGTACAATGAGCAGTTCTTC.

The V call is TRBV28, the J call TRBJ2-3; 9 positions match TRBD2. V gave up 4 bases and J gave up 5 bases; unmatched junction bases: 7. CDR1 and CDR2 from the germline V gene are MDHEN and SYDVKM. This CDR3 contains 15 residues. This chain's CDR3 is CASSSIAGVVDTQYF. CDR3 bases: TGTGCCAGCAGTTCAATAGCGGGAGTTGTAGATACGCAGTATTTT.

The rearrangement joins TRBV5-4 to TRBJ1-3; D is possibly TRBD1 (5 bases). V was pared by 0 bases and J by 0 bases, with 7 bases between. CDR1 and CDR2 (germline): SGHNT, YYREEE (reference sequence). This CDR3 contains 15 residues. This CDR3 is CASSLGQPSGNTIYF. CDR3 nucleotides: TGTGCCAGCAGCTTGGGACAGCCCTCTGGAAACACCATATATTTT.

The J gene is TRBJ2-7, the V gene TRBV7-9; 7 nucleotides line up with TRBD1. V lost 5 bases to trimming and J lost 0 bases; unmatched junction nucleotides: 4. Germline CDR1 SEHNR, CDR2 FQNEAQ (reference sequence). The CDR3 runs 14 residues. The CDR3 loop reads CASSLTGVSYEQYF. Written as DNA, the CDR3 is TGTGCCAGCAGCCTCACAGGGGTCTCCTACGAGCAGTACTTC.

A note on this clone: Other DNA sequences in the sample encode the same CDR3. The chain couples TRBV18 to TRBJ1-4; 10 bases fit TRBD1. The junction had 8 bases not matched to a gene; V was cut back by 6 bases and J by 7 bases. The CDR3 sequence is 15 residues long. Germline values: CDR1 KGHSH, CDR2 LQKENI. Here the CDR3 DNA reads TGTGCCAGCTCGCCTTCGACAGGGGGCAGTGAAAAACTGTTTTTT. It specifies CASSPSTGGSEKLFF.

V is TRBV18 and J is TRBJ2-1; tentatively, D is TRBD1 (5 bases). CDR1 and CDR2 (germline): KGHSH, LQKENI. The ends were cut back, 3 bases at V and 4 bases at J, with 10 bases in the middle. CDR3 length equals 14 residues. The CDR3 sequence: CASSPATEYNEQFF. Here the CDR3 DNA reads TGTGCCAGCTCACCCGCGACAGAGTACAATGAGCAGTTCTTC.

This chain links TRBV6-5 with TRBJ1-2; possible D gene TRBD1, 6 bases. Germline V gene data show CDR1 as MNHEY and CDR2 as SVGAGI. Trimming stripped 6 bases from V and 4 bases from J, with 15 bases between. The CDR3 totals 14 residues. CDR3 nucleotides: TGTGCCAGCAGCCGAGACAGGAGTCTCTATGGCTACACCTTC. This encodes CASSRDRSLYGYTF.